This T cell receptor beta chain was documented in a study of T cell responses to AZD1222 COVID-19 vaccine (dated by TCRdb to the early 2020s). About the study as a whole: TCR sequencing covered 230 or so trial participants: some 210 given two doses of AZD1222 and about 26 given two doses of MenACWY control vaccine. Trial participants were enrolled into age subgroups of 18-55, 56-69 and 70-plus years, which contained around 150, 28 and 57 TCR-sequenced participants, respectively. Points the paper makes about the study in general: Conclusions about previously exposed vaccinees are limited, since just five to seven AZD1222 recipients were seropositive for SARS-CoV-2 at baseline. Nearly half of unique spike-specific TCRs reportedly recognized epitopes outside regions mutated in the B.1.351 and B.1.1.7 variants. In the small 56-69-year group, the increase in depth fell short of significance, most likely because of low power. After two AZD1222 doses, both the breadth and the depth of spike-specific TCRs were significantly higher than at day 0 and than in MenACWY recipients. Most participants were white British and females outnumbered males, and the authors suggested that clonal diversity may have been underestimated. The vaccine-associated CD4 TCRs covered the entire spike protein, and the dominant responses fell in regions 160-218 and 743-854. Because no samples from the day 14 peak response were available, repertoires could be characterized only after the peak T cell response.

The CDR3 regions of human TCRbeta chains were subjected to immunosequencing. Per the authors' processing: TCRs in the repertoires were compared against a reference library of SARS-CoV-2-specific TCRs that had been generated with the MIRA antigen-specificity platform. Breadth was defined as the fraction of unique TCRs that were SARS-CoV-2-associated. Depth was defined as the fraction of total T cells that were SARS-CoV-2-associated. Using the MIRA data, each spike-specific TCR was assigned both to the spike region to which the TCR was reactive and to a CD4 or CD8 class. Log10-transformed breadth and depth values were compared by one-way ANOVA with Sidak's multiple comparisons tests. The clones in this table, taken by TCRdb from immuneACCESS, are in-frame only. Not every clone is retained; where verified, under half of the shortfall comes from an unresolved V gene, and the cause of the rest is unknown. V and J calls plus clone size are reproduced from that table; the DNA served to infer D and trimming. Here the sample has nearly 200,000 clones; approximately 93% occur a single time. The ten biggest clones cover 1% of the sample.

A word on this clone: Its cognate antigen has yet to be identified. Within one base of it there is no much larger clone, and no base qualities were kept.

The time point label, read with the paper, signifies: about 28 days (+/-7) after the second vaccine dose. AZD1222 recipients with second doses at about 4 weeks or about 12 weeks were pooled, because spike-specific TCR depth and breadth did not differ between schedules. Samples from vaccinated people were obtained from the UK trials COV001 and COV002, which included a single-blind randomized controlled phase 2/3 trial of AZD1222 (ChAdOx1 nCoV-19) in healthy adults. For TCRbeta chain sequencing, PBMC samples from trial participants were taken at day 0 and at day 28 after the second dose. The V and J ends are trimmed by 3 bases and 0 bases, leaving 12 bases between them. Its CDR3 holds 16 amino acids, cysteine through phenylalanine. Only the CDR3 portion is preserved as DNA: 48 bases, with reading frame beginning at the first base. The germline V gene supplies CDR1 KGHSH and CDR2 LQKENI.

This sequence originates from an adult who received the AZD1222 COVID-19 vaccine. Specimen: peripheral blood, collected 28 days after the second AZD1222 dose. This chain is built from TRBV18 and TRBJ1-3, and TRBD1 may be the D gene, going by 6 matching bases. DNA sequence: TGTGCCAGCTCACCCGAGACAGGACCCTCTGGAAACACCATATATTTT. Its amino acids are CASSPETGPSGNTIYF.